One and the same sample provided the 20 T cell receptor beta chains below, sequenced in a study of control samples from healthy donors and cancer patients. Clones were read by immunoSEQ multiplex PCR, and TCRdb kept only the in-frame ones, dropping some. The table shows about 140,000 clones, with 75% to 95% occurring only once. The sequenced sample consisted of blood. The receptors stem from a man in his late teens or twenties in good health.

The CDR3 protein is CASSHDRGERETQYF. The CDR3 coding sequence is TGTGCCAGCAGCCATGACAGGGGGGAGAGGGAGACCCAGTACTTC. The chain employs TRBV3-1 (or the pseudogene TRBV3-2) and TRBJ2-5, with 9 bases fitting TRBD1. The trim removed 3 bases at V and 5 bases at J, leaving 7 bases unmatched. This CDR3 is 15 amino acids long. CDR1 and CDR2 from the germline V gene are LGHDT and YNNKEL (reference sequence).

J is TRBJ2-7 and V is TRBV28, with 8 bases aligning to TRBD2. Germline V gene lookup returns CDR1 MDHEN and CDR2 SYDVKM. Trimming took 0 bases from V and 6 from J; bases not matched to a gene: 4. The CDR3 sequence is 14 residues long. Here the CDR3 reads CASSLWASGGEQYF. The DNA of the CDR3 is TGTGCCAGCAGTTTATGGGCCAGCGGGGGCGAGCAGTACTTC.

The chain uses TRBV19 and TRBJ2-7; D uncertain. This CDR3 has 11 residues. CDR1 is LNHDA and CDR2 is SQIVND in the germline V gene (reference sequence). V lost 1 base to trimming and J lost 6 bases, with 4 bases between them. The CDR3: CASSIGAEQYF. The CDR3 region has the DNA TGTGCCAGTAGTATAGGAGCCGAGCAGTACTTC.

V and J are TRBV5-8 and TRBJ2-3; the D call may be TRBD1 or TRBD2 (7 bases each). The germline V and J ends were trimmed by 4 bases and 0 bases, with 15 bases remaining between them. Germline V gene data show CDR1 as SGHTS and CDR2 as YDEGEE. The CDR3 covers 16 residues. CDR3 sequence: CASSQTGTISTDTQYF. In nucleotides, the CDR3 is TGTGCCAGCAGCCAGACAGGGACTATCAGCACAGATACGCAGTATTTT. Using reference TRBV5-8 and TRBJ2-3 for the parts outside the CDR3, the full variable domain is EAGVTQSPTHLIKTRGQQATLRCSPISGHTSVYWYQQALGLGLQFLLWYDEGEERNRGNFPPRFSGRQFPNYSSELNVNALELEDSALYLCASSQTGTISTDTQYFGPGTRLTVL.

As DNA, the CDR3 is TGTGCCAGCAGAGCATCGGACGGAACTAACTATGGCTACACCTTC. Translated, it gives CASRASDGTNYGYTF. The V call is TRBV27, the J call TRBJ1-2; no definite D call. The V end lost 6 bases, the J end lost 0 bases, and 14 bases lay between the germline ends. This CDR3 region has 15 residues. The V gene's germline CDR1 is MNHEY and CDR2 SMNVEV (reference sequence).

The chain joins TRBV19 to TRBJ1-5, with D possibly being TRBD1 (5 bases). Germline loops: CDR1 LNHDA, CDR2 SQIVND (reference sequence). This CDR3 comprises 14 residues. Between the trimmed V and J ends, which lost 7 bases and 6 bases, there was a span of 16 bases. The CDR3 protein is CASNGGRVPQPQHF. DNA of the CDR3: TGTGCCAGTAATGGGGGAAGGGTGCCTCAGCCCCAGCATTTT.

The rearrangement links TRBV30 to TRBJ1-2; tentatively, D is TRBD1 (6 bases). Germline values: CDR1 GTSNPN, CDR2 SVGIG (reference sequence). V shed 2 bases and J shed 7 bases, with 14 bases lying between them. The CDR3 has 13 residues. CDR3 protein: CAWSHQGRGGYTF. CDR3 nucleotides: TGTGCCTGGAGTCATCAGGGGAGGGGTGGCTACACCTTC. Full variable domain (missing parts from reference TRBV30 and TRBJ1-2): SQTIHQWPATLVQPVGSPLSLECTVEGTSNPNLYWYRQAAGRGLQLLFYSVGIGQISSEVPQNLSASRPQDRQFILSSKKLLLSDSGFYLCAWSHQGRGGYTFGSGTRLTVV.

DNA of the CDR3: TGTGCCAGCAGCCAAGGTGTGGCTAGTATGGAGACCCAGTACTTC. Its protein is CASSQGVASMETQYF. V is TRBV3-1 (or the pseudogene TRBV3-2) and J is TRBJ2-5; D is undetermined. The V gene lost 1 base and the J gene lost 5 bases, with 14 bases spanning the gap. CDR3 length equals 15 residues. CDR1 and CDR2 from the germline V gene are LGHDT and YNNKEL (reference sequence).

The DNA for the CDR3 is TGTGCCAGCAGCTTAGGGGAGACAGGGGATCGGCATTTT. This sequence encodes CASSLGETGDRHF. V usage is TRBV7-9 and J usage is TRBJ1-5; 8 nucleotides agree with TRBD1. V gave up 1 base and J gave up 15 bases; unmatched junction bases: 8. This CDR3 region has 13 residues. Germline assignment: CDR1 SEHNR and CDR2 FQNEAQ (reference sequence). Filled out from reference TRBV7-9 and TRBJ1-5, the complete variable domain reads DTGVSQNPRHKITKRGQNVTFRCDPISEHNRLYWYRQTLGQGPEFLTYFQNEAQLEKSRLLSDRFSAERPKGSFSTLEIQRTEQGDSAMYLCASSLGETGDRHFGDGTRLSIL.

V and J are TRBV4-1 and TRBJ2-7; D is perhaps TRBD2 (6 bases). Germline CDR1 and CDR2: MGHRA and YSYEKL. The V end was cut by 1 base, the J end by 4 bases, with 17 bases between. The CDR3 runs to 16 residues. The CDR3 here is CASSQGPAGIGYEQYF. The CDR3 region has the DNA TGCGCCAGCAGCCAAGGACCGGCGGGGATAGGTTACGAGCAGTACTTC.

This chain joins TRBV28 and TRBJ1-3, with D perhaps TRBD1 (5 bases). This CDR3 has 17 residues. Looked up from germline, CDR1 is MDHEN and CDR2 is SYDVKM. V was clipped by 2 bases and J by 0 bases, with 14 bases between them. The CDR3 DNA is TGTGCCAGCAGTTTAAGGCGACAGCGAAGCTCTGGAAACACCATATATTTT. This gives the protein CASSLRRQRSSGNTIYF.

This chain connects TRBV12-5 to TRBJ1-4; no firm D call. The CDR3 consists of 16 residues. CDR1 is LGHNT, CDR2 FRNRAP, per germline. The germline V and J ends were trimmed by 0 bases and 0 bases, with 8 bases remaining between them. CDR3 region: CASGLVHSSTNEKLFF. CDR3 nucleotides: TGTGCTAGTGGTTTGGTTCACAGTTCAACTAATGAAAAACTGTTTTTT.

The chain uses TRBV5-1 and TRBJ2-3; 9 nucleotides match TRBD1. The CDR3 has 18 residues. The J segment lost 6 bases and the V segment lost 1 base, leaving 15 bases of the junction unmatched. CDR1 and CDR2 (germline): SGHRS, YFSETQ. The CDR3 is CASSLNTNGTGMKDTQYF. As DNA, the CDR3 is TGCGCCAGCAGCTTGAATACTAACGGGACAGGGATGAAGGATACGCAGTATTTT.

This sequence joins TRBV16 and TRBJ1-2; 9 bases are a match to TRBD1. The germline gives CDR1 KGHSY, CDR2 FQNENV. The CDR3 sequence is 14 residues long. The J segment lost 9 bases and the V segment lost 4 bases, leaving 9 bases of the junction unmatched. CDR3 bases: TGTGCCAGCAGCCCGCGGGACAGGGAATTTCGCTACACCTTC. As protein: CASSPRDREFRYTF.

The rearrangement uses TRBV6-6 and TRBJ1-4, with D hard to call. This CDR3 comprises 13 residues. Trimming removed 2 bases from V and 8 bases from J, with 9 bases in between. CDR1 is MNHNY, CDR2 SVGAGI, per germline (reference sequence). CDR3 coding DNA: TGTGCCAGCAGTTACGGAGAGGAGGAAAAACTGTTTTTT. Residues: CASSYGEEEKLFF.

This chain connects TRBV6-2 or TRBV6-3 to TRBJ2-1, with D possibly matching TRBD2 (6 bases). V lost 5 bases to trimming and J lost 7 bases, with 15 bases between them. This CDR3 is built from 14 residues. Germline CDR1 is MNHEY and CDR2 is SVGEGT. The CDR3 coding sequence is TGTGCCAGCAGTCCCCTCGCGGGGTCAAATGAGCAGTTCTTC. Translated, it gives CASSPLAGSNEQFF.

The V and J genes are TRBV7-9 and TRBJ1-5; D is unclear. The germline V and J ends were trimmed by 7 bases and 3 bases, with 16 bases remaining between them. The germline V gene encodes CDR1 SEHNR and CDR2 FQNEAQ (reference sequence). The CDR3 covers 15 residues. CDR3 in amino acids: CASTVAPGSNQPQHF. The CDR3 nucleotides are TGTGCCAGCACCGTCGCGCCTGGGTCCAATCAGCCCCAGCATTTT.

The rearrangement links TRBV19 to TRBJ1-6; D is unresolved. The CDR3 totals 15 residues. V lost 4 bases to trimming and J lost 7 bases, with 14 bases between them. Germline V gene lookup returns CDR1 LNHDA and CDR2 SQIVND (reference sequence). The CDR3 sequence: CASSTTLDGNSPLHF. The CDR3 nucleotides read TGTGCCAGTAGTACAACCTTGGATGGGAATTCACCCCTCCACTTT.

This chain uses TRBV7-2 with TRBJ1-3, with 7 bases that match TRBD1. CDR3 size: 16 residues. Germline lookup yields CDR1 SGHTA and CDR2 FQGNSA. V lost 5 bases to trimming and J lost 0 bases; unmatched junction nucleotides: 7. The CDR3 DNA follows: TGTGCCAGCAGCCCGACAGGGCCTAGCTCTGGAAACACCATATATTTT. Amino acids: CASSPTGPSSGNTIYF.

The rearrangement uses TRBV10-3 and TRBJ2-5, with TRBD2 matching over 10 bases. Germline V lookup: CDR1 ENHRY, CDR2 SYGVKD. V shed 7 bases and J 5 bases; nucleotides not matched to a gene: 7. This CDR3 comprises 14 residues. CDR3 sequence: CAIKASGGGETQYF. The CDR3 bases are TGTGCCATCAAGGCTAGCGGGGGCGGTGAGACCCAGTACTTC.